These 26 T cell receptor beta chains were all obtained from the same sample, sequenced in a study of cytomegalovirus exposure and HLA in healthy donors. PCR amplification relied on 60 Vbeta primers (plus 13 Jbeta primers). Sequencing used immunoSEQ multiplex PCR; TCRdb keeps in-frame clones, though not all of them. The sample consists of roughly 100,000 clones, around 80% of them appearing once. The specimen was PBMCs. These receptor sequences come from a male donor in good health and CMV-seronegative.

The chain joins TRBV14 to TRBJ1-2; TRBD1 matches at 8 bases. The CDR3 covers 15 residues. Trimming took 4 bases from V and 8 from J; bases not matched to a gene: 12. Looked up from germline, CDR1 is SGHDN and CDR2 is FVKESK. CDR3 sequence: CASSPLGGTGRGYTF. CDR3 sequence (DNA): TGTGCCAGCAGCCCCCTCGGGGGGACAGGCCGGGGCTACACCTTC.

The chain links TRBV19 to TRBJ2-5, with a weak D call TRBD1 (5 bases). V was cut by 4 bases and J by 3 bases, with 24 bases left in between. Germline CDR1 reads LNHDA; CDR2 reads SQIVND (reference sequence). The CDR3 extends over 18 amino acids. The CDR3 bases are TGTGCCAGTAGTAAAGGACGTTCTTTAGGGCAGGGTAAAGAGACCCAGTACTTC. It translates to CASSKGRSLGQGKETQYF.

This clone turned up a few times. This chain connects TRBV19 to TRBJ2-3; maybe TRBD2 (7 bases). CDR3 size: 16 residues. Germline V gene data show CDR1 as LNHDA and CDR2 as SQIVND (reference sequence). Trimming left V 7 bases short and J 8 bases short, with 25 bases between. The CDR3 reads CASKGGPGLAGVTQYF. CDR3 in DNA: TGTGCCAGTAAAGGGGGACCGGGACTGGCGGGAGTTACGCAGTATTTT.

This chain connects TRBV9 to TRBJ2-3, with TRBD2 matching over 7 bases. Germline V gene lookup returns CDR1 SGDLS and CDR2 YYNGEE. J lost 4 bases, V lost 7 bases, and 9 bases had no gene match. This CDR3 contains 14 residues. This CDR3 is CASCEGGIADTQYF. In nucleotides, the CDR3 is TGTGCCAGCTGTGAGGGAGGGATCGCAGATACGCAGTATTTT.

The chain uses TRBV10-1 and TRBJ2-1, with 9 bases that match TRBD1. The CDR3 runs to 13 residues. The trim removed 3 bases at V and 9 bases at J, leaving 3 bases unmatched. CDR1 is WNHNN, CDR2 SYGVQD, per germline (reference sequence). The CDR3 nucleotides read TGCGCCAGCAGTGAAAGGACAGGGGTTGAGCAGTTCTTC. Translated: CASSERTGVEQFF.

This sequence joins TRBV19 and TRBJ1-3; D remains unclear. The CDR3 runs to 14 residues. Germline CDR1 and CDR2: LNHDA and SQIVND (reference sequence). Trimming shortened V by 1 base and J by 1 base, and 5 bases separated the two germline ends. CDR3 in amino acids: CASSIAGSGNTIYF. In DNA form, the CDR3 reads TGTGCCAGTAGTATAGCAGGTTCTGGAAACACCATATATTTT.

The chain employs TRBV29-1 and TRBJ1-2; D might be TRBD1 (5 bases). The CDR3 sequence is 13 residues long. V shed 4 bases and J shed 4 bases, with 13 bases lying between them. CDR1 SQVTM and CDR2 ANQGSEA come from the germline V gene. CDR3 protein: CSVAGGGGYGYTF. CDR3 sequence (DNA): TGCAGCGTTGCCGGGGGTGGTGGCTATGGCTACACCTTC.

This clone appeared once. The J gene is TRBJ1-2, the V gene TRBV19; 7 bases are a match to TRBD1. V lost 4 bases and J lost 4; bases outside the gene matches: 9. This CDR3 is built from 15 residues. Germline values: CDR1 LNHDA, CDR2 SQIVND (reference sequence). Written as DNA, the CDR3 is TGTGCCAGTAGTACACAGGGGCGAGTTGGCTATGGCTACACCTTC. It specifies CASSTQGRVGYGYTF. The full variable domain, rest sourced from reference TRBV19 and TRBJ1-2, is DGGITQSPKYLFRKEGQNVTLSCEQNLNHDAMYWYRQDPGQGLRLIYYSQIVNDFQKGDIAEGYSVSREKKESFPLTVTSAQKNPTAFYLCASSTQGRVGYGYTFGSGTRLTVV.

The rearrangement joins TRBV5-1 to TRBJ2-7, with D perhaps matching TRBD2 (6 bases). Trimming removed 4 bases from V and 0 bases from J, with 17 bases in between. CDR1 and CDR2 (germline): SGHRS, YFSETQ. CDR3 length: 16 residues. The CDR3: CASSRRVDGGSYEQYF. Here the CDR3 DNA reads TGCGCCAGCAGCCGGAGGGTTGATGGAGGCTCCTACGAGCAGTACTTC.

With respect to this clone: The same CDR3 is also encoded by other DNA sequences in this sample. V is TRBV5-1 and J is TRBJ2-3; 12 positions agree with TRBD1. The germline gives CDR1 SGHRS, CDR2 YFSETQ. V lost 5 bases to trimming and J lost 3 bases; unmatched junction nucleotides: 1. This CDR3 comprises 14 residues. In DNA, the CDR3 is TGCGCCAGCAGGGGACAGGGGGCTACAGATACGCAGTATTTT. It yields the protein CASRGQGATDTQYF.

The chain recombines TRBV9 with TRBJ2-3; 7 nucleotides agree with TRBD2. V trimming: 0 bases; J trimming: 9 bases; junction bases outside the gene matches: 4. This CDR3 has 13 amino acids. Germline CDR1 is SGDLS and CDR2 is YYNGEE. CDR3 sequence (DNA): TGTGCCAGCAGCGTAGAGGAGCGGGGCACGCAGTATTTT. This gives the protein CASSVEERGTQYF.

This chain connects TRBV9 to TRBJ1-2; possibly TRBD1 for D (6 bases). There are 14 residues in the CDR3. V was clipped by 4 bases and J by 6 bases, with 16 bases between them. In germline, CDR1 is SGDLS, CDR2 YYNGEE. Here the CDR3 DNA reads TGTGCCAGCAGCATCCGGGACATAGGAGATGGCTACACCTTC. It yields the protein CASSIRDIGDGYTF.

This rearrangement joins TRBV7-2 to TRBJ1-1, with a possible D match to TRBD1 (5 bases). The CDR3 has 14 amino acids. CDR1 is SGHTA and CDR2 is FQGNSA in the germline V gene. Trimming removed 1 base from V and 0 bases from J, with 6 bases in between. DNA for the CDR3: TGTGCCAGCAGCTTAGGACAGATGAACACTGAAGCTTTCTTT. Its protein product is CASSLGQMNTEAFF.

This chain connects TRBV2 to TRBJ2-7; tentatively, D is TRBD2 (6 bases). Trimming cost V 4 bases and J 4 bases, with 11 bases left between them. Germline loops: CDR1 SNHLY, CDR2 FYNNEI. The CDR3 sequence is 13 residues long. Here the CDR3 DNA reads TGTGCCAGCAGTGTTCTTGGGACTTACGAGCAGTACTTC. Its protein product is CASSVLGTYEQYF.

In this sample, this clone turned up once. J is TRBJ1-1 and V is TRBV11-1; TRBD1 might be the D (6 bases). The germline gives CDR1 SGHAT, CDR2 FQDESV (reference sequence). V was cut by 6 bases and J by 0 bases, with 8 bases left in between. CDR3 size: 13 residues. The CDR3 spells CASRGQLNTEAFF. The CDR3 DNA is TGTGCCAGCAGAGGACAGTTGAACACTGAAGCTTTCTTT.

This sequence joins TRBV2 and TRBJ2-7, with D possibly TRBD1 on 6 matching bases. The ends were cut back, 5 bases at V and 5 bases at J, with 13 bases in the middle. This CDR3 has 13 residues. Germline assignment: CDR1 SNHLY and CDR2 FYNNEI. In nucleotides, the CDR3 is TGTGCCAGCAGTCCACAGGGTCTCAACGAGCAGTACTTC. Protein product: CASSPQGLNEQYF.

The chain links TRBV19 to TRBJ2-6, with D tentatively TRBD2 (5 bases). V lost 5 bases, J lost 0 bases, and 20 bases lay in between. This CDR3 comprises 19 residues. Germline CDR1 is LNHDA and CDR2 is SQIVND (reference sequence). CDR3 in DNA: TGTGCCAGTAGTGTCGGTATTGGAGGCTTTTCCTCTGGGGCCAACGTCCTGACTTTC. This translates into CASSVGIGGFSSGANVLTF. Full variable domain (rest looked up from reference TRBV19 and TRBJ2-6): DGGITQSPKYLFRKEGQNVTLSCEQNLNHDAMYWYRQDPGQGLRLIYYSQIVNDFQKGDIAEGYSVSREKKESFPLTVTSAQKNPTAFYLCASSVGIGGFSSGANVLTFGAGSRLTVL.

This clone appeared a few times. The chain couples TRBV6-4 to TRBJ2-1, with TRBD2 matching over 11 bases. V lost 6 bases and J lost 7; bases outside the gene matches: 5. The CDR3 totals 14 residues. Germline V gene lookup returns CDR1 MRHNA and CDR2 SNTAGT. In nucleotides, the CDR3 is TGTGCCAGCAGCCGACTAGCGGGACGAAATGAGCAGTTCTTC. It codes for CASSRLAGRNEQFF.

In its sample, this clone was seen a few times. CDR3 DNA: TGTGCCAGCAGCCAAGATGCCCTTCTAGCAGAGACTACCACAGATACGCAGTATTTT. It codes for CASSQDALLAETTTDTQYF. The rearrangement joins TRBV14 to TRBJ2-3; D is perhaps TRBD2 (5 bases). The CDR3 is 19 residues long. V was cut by 0 bases and J by 2 bases, with 21 bases left in between. The germline V gene encodes CDR1 SGHDN and CDR2 FVKESK.

In DNA form, the CDR3 reads TGTGCCAGCAGCTTACCTCAGGACGAGCAGTACTTC. Translation: CASSLPQDEQYF. The chain has TRBV7-9 and TRBJ2-7; D is unresolved. Per germline, CDR1 SEHNR and CDR2 FQNEAQ (reference sequence). This CDR3 has 12 amino acids. V lost 2 bases and J 5 bases, leaving 7 bases between the germline ends.

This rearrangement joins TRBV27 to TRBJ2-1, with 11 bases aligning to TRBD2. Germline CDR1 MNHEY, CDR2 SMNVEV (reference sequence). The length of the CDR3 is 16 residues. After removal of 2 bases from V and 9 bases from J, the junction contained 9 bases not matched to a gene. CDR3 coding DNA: TGTGCCAGCAGTTTAAGCGGAACTAGCGGGAGAAGTGAGCAGTTCTTC. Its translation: CASSLSGTSGRSEQFF.

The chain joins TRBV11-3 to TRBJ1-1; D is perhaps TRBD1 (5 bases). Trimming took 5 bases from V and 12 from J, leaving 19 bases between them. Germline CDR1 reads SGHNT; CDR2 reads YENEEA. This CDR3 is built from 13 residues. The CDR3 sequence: CASSAGSLPKSFF. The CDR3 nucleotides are TGTGCCAGCAGCGCAGGGTCCCTCCCGAAGTCTTTCTTT.

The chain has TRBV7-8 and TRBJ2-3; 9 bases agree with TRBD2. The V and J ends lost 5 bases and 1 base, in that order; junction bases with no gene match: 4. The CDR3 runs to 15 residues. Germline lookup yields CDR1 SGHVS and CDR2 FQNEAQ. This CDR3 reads CASSPWTSGTDTQYF. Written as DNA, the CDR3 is TGTGCCAGCAGCCCGTGGACTAGCGGCACAGATACGCAGTATTTT.

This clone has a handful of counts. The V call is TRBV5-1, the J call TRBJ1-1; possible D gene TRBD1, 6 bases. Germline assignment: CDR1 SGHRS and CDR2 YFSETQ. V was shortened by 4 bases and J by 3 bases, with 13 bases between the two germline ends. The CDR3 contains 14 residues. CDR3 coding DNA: TGCGCCAGCAGCACCAAACAGGGACACACTGAAGCTTTCTTT. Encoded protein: CASSTKQGHTEAFF. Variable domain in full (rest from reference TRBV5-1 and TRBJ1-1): KAGVTQTPRYLIKTRGQQVTLSCSPISGHRSVSWYQQTPGQGLQFLFEYFSETQRNKGNFPGRFSGRQFSNSRSEMNVSTLELGDSALYLCASSTKQGHTEAFFGQGTRLTVV.

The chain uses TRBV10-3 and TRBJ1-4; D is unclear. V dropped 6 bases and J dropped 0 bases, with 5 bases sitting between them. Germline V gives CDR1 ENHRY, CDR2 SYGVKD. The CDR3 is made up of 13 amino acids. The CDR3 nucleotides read TGTGCCATCAGGCAGGCAACTAATGAAAAACTGTTTTTT. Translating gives CAIRQATNEKLFF.

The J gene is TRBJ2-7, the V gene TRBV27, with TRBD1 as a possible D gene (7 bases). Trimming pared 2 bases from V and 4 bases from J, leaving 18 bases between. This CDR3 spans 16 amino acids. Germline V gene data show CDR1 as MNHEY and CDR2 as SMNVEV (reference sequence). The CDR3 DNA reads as TGTGCCAGCAGTTTAGGGGCGGGACAGCTCATATACGAGCAGTACTTC. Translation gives CASSLGAGQLIYEQYF.